The 27 T cell receptor beta chains presented below share a single source sample, sequenced in a study of cytomegalovirus exposure and HLA in healthy donors. 60 Vbeta and 13 Jbeta primers were used in PCR. TCRdb's table, derived via immunoSEQ multiplex PCR, lists solely in-frame clones and lacks some. The sample lists 75,000 to 100,000 clones; less than 85% were seen once. Sequencing was carried out using PBMCs. The receptors shown here come from a male donor in good health and CMV-seronegative.

The chain employs TRBV9 and TRBJ2-2, with no clear D. Germline-derived CDR1 and CDR2 are SGDLS and YYNGEE. The CDR3 totals 15 residues. V was trimmed by 0 bases and J by 2 bases, leaving 8 bases between them. Here the CDR3 DNA reads TGTGCCAGCAGCGTAGTTAGATCCAACACCGGGGAGCTGTTTTTT. Protein: CASSVVRSNTGELFF.

The chain uses TRBV4-3 and TRBJ2-7; D ambiguous. Germline V CDR1 and CDR2: LGHNA, YSLEER. The length of the CDR3 is 14 residues. Trimming stripped 3 bases from V and 3 bases from J, with 12 bases between. The CDR3 coding sequence is TGCGCCAGCAGCCATCTCGCAGGCGACTACGAGCAGTACTTC. The encoded protein is CASSHLAGDYEQYF.

The chain couples TRBV19 to TRBJ1-5, with D unclear. CDR1 is LNHDA, CDR2 SQIVND, per germline (reference sequence). This CDR3 contains 16 residues. Deletions cut 6 bases from V and 3 bases from J, with 18 bases between. CDR3 nucleotides: TGTGCCAGTAGGCCCCTCGACGGAGGCCCCAATCAGCCCCAGCATTTT. Encoded protein: CASRPLDGGPNQPQHF.

The CDR3 nucleotides read TGTGCCAGCAGTGAACAGGGGAACAGGAATTCACCCCTCCACTTT. It codes for CASSEQGNRNSPLHF. This chain links TRBV2 with TRBJ1-6; TRBD1 might be the D (6 bases). V was shortened by 2 bases and J by 7 bases, with 12 bases between the two germline ends. Germline lookup yields CDR1 SNHLY and CDR2 FYNNEI. CDR3 size: 15 residues.

This clone has only one observation. The chain recombines TRBV5-1 with TRBJ2-7, with 10 bases aligning to TRBD1. With 4 bases clipped from V and 5 bases from J, the junction kept 9 bases outside the gene matches. This CDR3 has 15 amino acids. Germline values: CDR1 SGHRS, CDR2 YFSETQ. The chain's CDR3 is CASSPQGDRGHEQYF. CDR3 nucleotide sequence: TGCGCCAGCAGCCCCCAAGGGGACAGGGGCCACGAGCAGTACTTC.

The J gene is TRBJ2-1, the V gene TRBV9; TRBD1 is a possible D gene (6 bases). The germline V gene encodes CDR1 SGDLS and CDR2 YYNGEE. The CDR3 runs to 16 residues. With 5 bases removed from V and 2 bases from J, the gap between germline ends came to 17 bases. DNA of the CDR3: TGTGCCAGCAGTCTGAAGGGGGACCTCACCTACAATGAGCAGTTCTTC. Translation: CASSLKGDLTYNEQFF.

The chain recombines TRBV29-1 with TRBJ2-5; TRBD2 might be the D (5 bases). Germline CDR1 is SQVTM and CDR2 is ANQGSEA. V was clipped by 8 bases and J by 2 bases, with 15 bases between them. The CDR3 loop spans 13 amino acids. The DNA for the CDR3 is TGCAGCTATAGTGGGAGCTTTCAAGAGACCCAGTACTTC. Encoded protein: CSYSGSFQETQYF.

This clone has a handful of counts. This CDR3 reads CAWSAGTGVLEQYF. CDR3 in DNA: TGTGCCTGGAGTGCCGGGACAGGGGTCCTCGAGCAGTACTTC. This chain connects TRBV30 to TRBJ2-7; 10 bases are shared with TRBD1. The length of the CDR3 is 14 residues. The trim removed 1 base at V and 6 bases at J, leaving 6 bases unmatched. Germline-derived CDR1 and CDR2 are GTSNPN and SVGIG (reference sequence).

CDR3 DNA: TGTGCCAGCAGCGAAGGACTAGCGCGATCCTACGAGCAGTACTTC. This codes for CASSEGLARSYEQYF. This sequence joins TRBV5-5 and TRBJ2-7, with 9 positions matching TRBD2. CDR1 and CDR2 from the germline V gene are SGHKS and YYEKEE (reference sequence). This CDR3 spans 15 amino acids. V shed 4 bases, J shed 1 base, and the junction held 6 bases outside the gene matches.

V usage is TRBV25-1 and J usage is TRBJ2-2; a possible D gene is TRBD2 (5 bases). Deletions cut 4 bases from V and 7 bases from J, with 13 bases between. Germline lookup yields CDR1 MGHDK and CDR2 SYGVNS. This CDR3 is built from 14 residues. The CDR3 region has the DNA TGTGCCAGCAGTGGACTACCCCCCGTCGGGGAGCTGTTTTTT. This sequence encodes CASSGLPPVGELFF.

This chain links TRBV29-1 with TRBJ2-1; TRBD1 aligns across 7 bases. The germline V gene encodes CDR1 SQVTM and CDR2 ANQGSEA. The CDR3 sequence is 15 residues long. V gave up 6 bases and J gave up 0 bases; unmatched junction bases: 8. The CDR3 DNA reads as TGCAGCGTCGCCGGGACAGAAAGCTCCTACAATGAGCAGTTCTTC. Protein product: CSVAGTESSYNEQFF.

The rearrangement links TRBV14 to TRBJ2-7, with TRBD2 matching 9 bases. The CDR3 extends over 16 amino acids. The V gene's germline CDR1 is SGHDN and CDR2 FVKESK. Trimming cost V 3 bases and J 0 bases; bases outside gene matches: 6. CDR3 region: CASSQISGSSSYEQYF. The CDR3 region has the DNA TGTGCCAGCAGCCAGATTAGCGGGAGTAGCTCCTACGAGCAGTACTTC.

V gene TRBV30 combines with J gene TRBJ1-4, with 7 nucleotides matching TRBD1. CDR3 length: 15 amino acids. The germline gives CDR1 GTSNPN, CDR2 SVGIG (reference sequence). The trim removed 0 bases at V and 5 bases at J, leaving 6 bases unmatched. The CDR3 sequence: CAWSVGGLFNEKLFF. CDR3 coding DNA: TGTGCCTGGAGTGTAGGGGGCCTGTTCAATGAAAAACTGTTTTTT.

The chain links TRBV28 to TRBJ2-1; D is possibly TRBD2 (5 bases). This CDR3 is 13 amino acids long. Germline CDR1 MDHEN, CDR2 SYDVKM. The V end lost 8 bases, the J end lost 8 bases, and 16 bases lay between the germline ends. DNA of the CDR3: TGTGCCAGCGAGAGCCAGGAGGACCATGAGCAGTTCTTC. Its protein is CASESQEDHEQFF.

The chain carries TRBV7-9 and TRBJ1-1; 9 nucleotides line up with TRBD1. Trimming cost V 5 bases and J 5 bases; bases outside gene matches: 12. CDR1 SEHNR and CDR2 FQNEAQ come from the germline V gene (reference sequence). The CDR3 is 16 amino acids. The CDR3 sequence: CASSPPGMGTGTEAFF. The DNA for the CDR3 is TGTGCCAGCAGCCCCCCTGGTATGGGGACAGGGACTGAAGCTTTCTTT.

The chain carries TRBV5-1 and TRBJ1-4, with 9 bases identical to TRBD1. The CDR3 sequence is 20 residues long. Germline CDR1 is SGHRS and CDR2 is YFSETQ. V lost 0 bases, J lost 7 bases, and 19 bases stayed unmatched. CDR3 loop: CASSLANTTSKGQGFEKLFF. CDR3 nucleotides: TGCGCCAGCAGCTTGGCAAATACCACGAGTAAGGGACAGGGTTTTGAAAAACTGTTTTTT.

The rearrangement links TRBV5-4 to TRBJ2-5, with TRBD1 as a possible D gene (6 bases). The CDR3 loop spans 14 amino acids. The V gene lost 2 bases and the J gene lost 0 bases, with 8 bases spanning the gap. Germline V gene data show CDR1 as SGHNT and CDR2 as YYREEE (reference sequence). The CDR3 loop reads CASSLDRYQETQYF. In DNA, the CDR3 is TGTGCCAGCAGCTTAGACAGGTACCAAGAGACCCAGTACTTC.

The gene calls are TRBV27 and TRBJ1-1; D possibly corresponds to TRBD1 (6 bases). V lost 2 bases and J lost 3, with 10 bases in between. Germline values: CDR1 MNHEY, CDR2 SMNVEV (reference sequence). The CDR3 length is 14 residues. The CDR3 DNA follows: TGTGCCAGCAGTTTAGGGGGCCCATACACTGAAGCTTTCTTT. This gives the protein CASSLGGPYTEAFF.

This clone was detected a few times. The CDR3 coding sequence is TGTGCCAGCAGCTTCGGGAGATCCTACAATGAGCAGTTCTTC. Its protein product is CASSFGRSYNEQFF. The chain employs TRBV5-4 and TRBJ2-1; a weak D match, TRBD2 (6 bases). The CDR3 sequence is 14 residues long. The germline CDR1 and CDR2 sequences are SGHNT and YYREEE (reference sequence). V lost 2 bases and J 1 base, leaving 7 bases between the germline ends.

The chain combines TRBV7-2 with TRBJ1-2; tentatively, D is TRBD1 (5 bases). The CDR3 is 12 amino acids. Trimming took off 3 bases at V and 8 bases at J, with 10 bases between the two ends. Germline CDR1 reads SGHTA; CDR2 reads FQGNSA. The CDR3, as DNA: TGTGCCAGCAGCTTCAGGGTCAGGGGCTACACCTTC. Translated, it gives CASSFRVRGYTF.

This clone was found a few times. The chain has TRBV6-1 and TRBJ2-7; D is perhaps TRBD1 (6 bases). Germline values: CDR1 MNHNS, CDR2 SASEGT. The length of the CDR3 is 15 residues. Trimming shortened V by 4 bases and J by 2 bases, and 15 bases separated the two germline ends. CDR3 protein: CASSADTGSPYEQYF. The CDR3 DNA reads as TGTGCCAGCAGTGCGGACACAGGGTCTCCCTACGAGCAGTACTTC.

This chain joins TRBV28 and TRBJ2-1; the match to TRBD2 covers 7 bases. V trimming: 6 bases; J trimming: 5 bases; junction bases outside the gene matches: 13. CDR1 is MDHEN and CDR2 is SYDVKM in the germline V gene. The CDR3 loop spans 16 amino acids. CDR3 nucleotide sequence: TGTGCCAGCAGCGGCGGGAGTAGGGGTCTCGACAATGAGCAGTTCTTC. Translation: CASSGGSRGLDNEQFF.

The rearrangement uses TRBV5-1 and TRBJ1-2, with 12 bases identical to TRBD1. Per the germline V gene, CDR1 is SGHRS and CDR2 is YFSETQ. The V and J ends lost 4 bases and 7 bases, in that order; junction bases with no gene match: 8. The CDR3 totals 15 residues. CDR3 region: CASSDTGTGGFGYTF. The CDR3 DNA is TGCGCCAGCAGCGACACCGGGACAGGGGGCTTTGGCTACACCTTC. Using reference TRBV5-1 and TRBJ1-2 for the parts outside the CDR3, the full variable domain is KAGVTQTPRYLIKTRGQQVTLSCSPISGHRSVSWYQQTPGQGLQFLFEYFSETQRNKGNFPGRFSGRQFSNSRSEMNVSTLELGDSALYLCASSDTGTGGFGYTFGSGTRLTVV.

This chain connects TRBV18 to TRBJ2-5; D is unclear. Germline assignment: CDR1 KGHSH and CDR2 LQKENI. The CDR3 runs 13 residues. V lost 3 bases and J lost 2, with 7 bases in between. CDR3 coding DNA: TGTGCCAGCTCACCCACAGTGCAAGAGACCCAGTACTTC. Translation gives CASSPTVQETQYF.

The rearrangement links TRBV6-5 to TRBJ2-7, with D possibly TRBD1 on 6 matching bases. V was cut by 2 bases and J by 1 base, with 9 bases left in between. This CDR3 has 14 residues. In germline, CDR1 is MNHEY, CDR2 SVGAGI. CDR3 amino acids: CASSYTGSSYEQYF. The CDR3 nucleotides read TGTGCCAGCAGTTACACAGGGTCTTCCTACGAGCAGTACTTC.

This sequence joins TRBV9 and TRBJ2-7, with D maybe TRBD2 (6 bases). Trimming shortened V by 0 bases and J by 5 bases, and 9 bases separated the two germline ends. The CDR3 has 13 amino acids. Looked up from germline, CDR1 is SGDLS and CDR2 is YYNGEE. The CDR3 spells CASSVVGSHEQYF. The CDR3 DNA reads as TGTGCCAGCAGCGTAGTCGGGAGCCACGAGCAGTACTTC.

This chain links TRBV7-6 with TRBJ1-4; D is ambiguous. Trimming took 5 bases from V and 8 from J, leaving 21 bases between them. This CDR3 has 16 amino acids. Germline values: CDR1 SGHVS, CDR2 FNYEAQ. CDR3 sequence: CASSPSEVLIVEKLFF. CDR3 bases: TGTGCCAGCAGCCCTAGCGAGGTACTCATCGTCGAAAAACTGTTTTTT.